A single sample gave rise to the 2 T cell receptor beta chains below, sequenced in a study of hypomethylating agent response in myelodysplastic syndrome (dated by TCRdb to about 2021). Libraries were built with the immunoSEQ multiplex PCR assay. The table comes from immuneACCESS by way of TCRdb, which keeps in-frame sequences with V and J called. Part of the clones is missing from these tables; in studies checked, under half for an unresolved V gene and the rest for unknown reasons. For this sample there are several thousand clones; about 80% appear just once. The ten largest clones represent about 9.7% of the sample. The specimen comprised bone marrow, sampled before or after starting hypomethylating agent treatment for myelodysplastic syndrome (not recorded which). These receptors originate from a human donor with myelodysplastic syndrome.

This chain connects TRBV5-1 to TRBJ1-1; maybe TRBD1 (5 bases). This CDR3 is 16 amino acids long. CDR1 is SGHRS and CDR2 is YFSETQ in the germline V gene. V lost 3 bases to trimming and J lost 1 base, with 16 bases between them. The CDR3 nucleotides are TGCGCCAGCAGCTATCCGGGGCGGGGGAAGAACACTGAAGCTTTCTTT. This encodes CASSYPGRGKNTEAFF.

This sequence joins TRBV28 and TRBJ1-4; 8 bases fit TRBD1. Trimming removed 4 bases from V and 4 bases from J; junction bases left unmatched: 11. Germline V gene data show CDR1 as MDHEN and CDR2 as SYDVKM. The CDR3 sequence is 17 residues long. CDR3 loop: CASSYRGMGLGNEKLFF. The CDR3 DNA sequence: TGTGCCAGCAGTTACAGGGGGATGGGGTTAGGTAATGAAAAACTGTTTTTT.